The entry below gives a single T cell receptor beta chain sequence along with its context. This sample is drawn from a study of blood T cell repertoires in COVID-19. Study at large: Both acute and convalescent COVID-19 samples were obtained from the United States, Italy and Spain. From T cells, B-cell-depleted T cells, or PBMCs came the material, which was cDNA or gDNA.

The length of the CDR3 is 13 residues. Trimming took off 6 bases at V and 6 bases at J, with 12 bases between the two ends. The assay was immunoSEQ multiplex PCR, and TCRdb's table has in-frame clones only and misses some. In the table there are about 270,000 clones, roughly 86% of which are singletons. The source is a middle-aged man who had recovered from COVID-19. The sample comprised peripheral blood. The V and J genes are TRBV12-3 or TRBV12-4 and TRBJ2-1; D might be TRBD1 (6 bases). The CDR3 protein is CASRTDSGNEQFF. The CDR3, as DNA: TGTGCCAGCAGAACGGACAGCGGCAATGAGCAGTTCTTC.